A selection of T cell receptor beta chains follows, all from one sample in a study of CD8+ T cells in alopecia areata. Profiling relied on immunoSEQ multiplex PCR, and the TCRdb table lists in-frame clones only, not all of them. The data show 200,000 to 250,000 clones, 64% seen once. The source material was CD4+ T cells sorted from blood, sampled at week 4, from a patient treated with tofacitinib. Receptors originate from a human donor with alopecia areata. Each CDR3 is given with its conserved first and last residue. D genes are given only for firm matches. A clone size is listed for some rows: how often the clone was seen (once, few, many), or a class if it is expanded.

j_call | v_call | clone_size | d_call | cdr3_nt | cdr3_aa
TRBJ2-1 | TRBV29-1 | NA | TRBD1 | TGCAGCGCTGTGGGACAGTCCAACAATGAGCAGTTCTTC | CSAVGQSNNEQFF
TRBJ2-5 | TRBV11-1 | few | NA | TGTGCCAGCAGCTTAGAAGAGACCCAGTACTTC | CASSLEETQYF
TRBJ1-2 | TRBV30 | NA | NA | TGTGCCTGGAGGTCGGGAGGGACTGTTGAGGCAAGCTACACCTTC | CAWRSGGTVEASYTF
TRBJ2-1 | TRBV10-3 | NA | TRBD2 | TGTGCCATCAGTGAGGGCGGGGGGGTTCGGAATGAGCAGTTCTTC | CAISEGGGVRNEQFF
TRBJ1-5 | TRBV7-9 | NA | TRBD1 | TGTGCCAGCAGCTCAGCCGGGACAGTCAATCAGCCCCAGCATTTT | CASSSAGTVNQPQHF
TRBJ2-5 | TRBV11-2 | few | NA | TGTGCCAGCAGCCGCAGGATCCAAGAGACCCAGTACTTC | CASSRRIQETQYF
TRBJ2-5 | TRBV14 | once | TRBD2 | TGTGCCAGCAGCCGGCCCAGGAAGCGGGGGTTCCAAGAGACCCAGTACTTC | CASSRPRKRGFQETQYF
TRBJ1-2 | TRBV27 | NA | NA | TGTGCCAGCAGTCCGAATTATGGGCGCAGGGCCTATGACGGCTACACCTTC | CASSPNYGRRAYDGYTF
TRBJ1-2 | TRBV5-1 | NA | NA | TGCGCCACCCGCCGGGACGCCAACTATGGCTACACCTTC | CATRRDANYGYTF
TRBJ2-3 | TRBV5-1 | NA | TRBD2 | TGCGCCAGCAGCTTCCGTTCAATAGCGGGGGGAAGCACAGATACGCAGTATTTT | CASSFRSIAGGSTDTQYF
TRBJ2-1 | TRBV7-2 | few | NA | TGTGCCAGCAGCTTAGTTTCTGGGGGTGCGAGCAATGAGCAGTTCTTC | CASSLVSGGASNEQFF
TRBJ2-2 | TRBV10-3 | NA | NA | TGTGCCATCAGTAACTACAGGGAGGCCGGGGAGCTGTTTTTT | CAISNYREAGELFF
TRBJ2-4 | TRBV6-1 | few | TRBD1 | TGTGCCAGCAGTCGAGGGGGCCGGGTAGGAAACATTCAGTACTTC | CASSRGGRVGNIQYF
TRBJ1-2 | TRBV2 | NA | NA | TGTGCCAGCAGTGACGGCGCTAACTATGGCTACACCTTC | CASSDGANYGYTF
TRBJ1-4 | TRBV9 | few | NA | TGTGCCAGCAGCGTAGGGTCTCTTTATAATGAAAAACTGTTTTTT | CASSVGSLYNEKLFF
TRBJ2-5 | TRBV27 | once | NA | TGTGCCAGCAGCCGCCCCGCCTCGTACCAAGAGACCCAGTACTTC | CASSRPASYQETQYF
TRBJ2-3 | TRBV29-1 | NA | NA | TGCAGCGTCCGCCGATACCAGGCAACAGATACGCAGTATTTT | CSVRRYQATDTQYF
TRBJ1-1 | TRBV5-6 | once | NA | TGTGCCAGCAGCTCCGGATTGAACACTGAAGCTTTCTTT | CASSSGLNTEAFF
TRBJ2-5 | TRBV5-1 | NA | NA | TGCGCCAGCAGCGTTGGGGAGACCCAGTACTTC | CASSVGETQYF
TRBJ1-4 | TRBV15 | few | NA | TGTGCCACCAGCAGGAGCGGGCCGGGGGGCCCGAATGAAAAACTGTTTTTT | CATSRSGPGGPNEKLFF
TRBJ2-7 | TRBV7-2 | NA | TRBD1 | TGTGCCAGCAGCGAAGACAGGGGGCGAGAGCAGTACTTC | CASSEDRGREQYF
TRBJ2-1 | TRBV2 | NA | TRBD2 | TGTGCCAGCAGTCCACAGCGGGGTGAGCAGTTCTTC | CASSPQRGEQFF
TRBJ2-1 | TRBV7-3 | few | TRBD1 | TGTGCCAGCAGCTTCGACAGGGGTCCCTACAATGAGCAGTTCTTC | CASSFDRGPYNEQFF
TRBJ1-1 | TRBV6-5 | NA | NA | TGTGCCAGCCCGGACAAGAACACTGAAGCTTTCTTT | CASPDKNTEAFF
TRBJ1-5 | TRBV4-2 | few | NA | TGTGCCAGCAGCCCTTCTCCCCGGGGAAATCAGCCCCAGCATTTT | CASSPSPRGNQPQHF
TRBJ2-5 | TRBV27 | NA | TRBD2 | TGTGCCAGCAGTTTCACCTCGGGAAGCGGGGGCAGGGAGACCCAGTACTTC | CASSFTSGSGGRETQYF
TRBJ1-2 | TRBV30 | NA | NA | TGTGCCTGGACCCAGGCCTATGGCTACACCTTC | CAWTQAYGYTF
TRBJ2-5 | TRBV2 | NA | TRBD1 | TGTGCCAGCAGGGCGACAGGGATCCAAGAGACCCAGTACTTC | CASRATGIQETQYF
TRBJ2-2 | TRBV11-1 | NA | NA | TGTGCCAGCAGCTCTCCCGGGCCGGCCGTCGGGGAGCTGTTTTTT | CASSSPGPAVGELFF
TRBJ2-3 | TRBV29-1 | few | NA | TGCAGCGTTGGGAGCAGACTCACAGATACGCAGTATTTT | CSVGSRLTDTQYF
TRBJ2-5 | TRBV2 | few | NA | TGTGCCGGAAGGACAGTCTTGGAGACCCAGTACTTC | CAGRTVLETQYF
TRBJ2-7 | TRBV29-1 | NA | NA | TGCAGCGTTGAAGCGAGCTACGAGCAGTACTTC | CSVEASYEQYF
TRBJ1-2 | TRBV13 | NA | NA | TGTGCCAGCAGCTCTTTTGGGCAGGGGTATGGCTACACCTTC | CASSSFGQGYGYTF
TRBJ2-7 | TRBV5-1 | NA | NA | TGCGCCAGCAGCTTGTCCGGGGGTGTCCACGAGCAGTACTTC | CASSLSGGVHEQYF
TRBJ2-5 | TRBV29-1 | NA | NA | TGCAGCGTTCCCAGGGGAGAGACCCAGTACTTC | CSVPRGETQYF
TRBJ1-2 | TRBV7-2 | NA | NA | TGTGCCAGCAGCTTAGCGCTGACAGGAACTAACTATGGCTACACCTTC | CASSLALTGTNYGYTF
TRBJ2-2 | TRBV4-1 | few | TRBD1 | TGCGCCAGCAGCCAAACCGGGACAGGGAACACCGGGGAGCTGTTTTTT | CASSQTGTGNTGELFF
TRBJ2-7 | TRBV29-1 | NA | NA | TGCAGCGTGGGGGTCGGACTTTCTGACCCTACGAGGCAGTACTTC | CSVGVGLSDPTRQYF
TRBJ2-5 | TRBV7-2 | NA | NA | TGTGCCAGCAGCCGGTCGGGGTCTAGGGAGACCCAGTACTTC | CASSRSGSRETQYF
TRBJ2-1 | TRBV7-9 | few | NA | TGTGCCAGCAGCTTCCTAGCGAGCAATGAGCAGTTCTTC | CASSFLASNEQFF
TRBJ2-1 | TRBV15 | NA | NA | TGTGCCACCAGCAAAAGTCCCGGGACAAGGAACAATGAGCAGTTCTTC | CATSKSPGTRNNEQFF
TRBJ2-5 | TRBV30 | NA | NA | TGTGCCTGGAGGCAACCAGGTCCTTATCAAGAGACCCAGTACTTC | CAWRQPGPYQETQYF
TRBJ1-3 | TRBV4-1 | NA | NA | TGCGCCAGCAGCCAAGTTGGGGGTGGTGGAAACACCATATATTTT | CASSQVGGGGNTIYF
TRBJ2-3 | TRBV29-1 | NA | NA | TGCAGCGCTGTCAGGACGCCTAACACAGATACGCAGTATTTT | CSAVRTPNTDTQYF
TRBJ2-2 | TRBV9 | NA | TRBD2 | TGTGCCAGCAGCGTAGAAGTTAGCGGGGTTGGGGAGCTGTTTTTT | CASSVEVSGVGELFF
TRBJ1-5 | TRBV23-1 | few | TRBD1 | TGCGCCAGCCCAAGGGACAGGAGATATGGCAATCAGCCCCAGCATTTT | CASPRDRRYGNQPQHF
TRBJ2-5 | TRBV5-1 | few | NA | TGTGCCAGCAGCTTCAAGGGGCCGGGACAAGAGACCCAGTACTTC | CASSFKGPGQETQYF
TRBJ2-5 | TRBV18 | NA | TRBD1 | TGTGCCAGCTCACCCTTGAGGACAGGGGGCCGCCAAGAGACCCAGTACTTC | CASSPLRTGGRQETQYF
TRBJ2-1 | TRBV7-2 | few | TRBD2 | TGTGCCAGCAGCCAGAGGGGGACTAGGACCTACAATGAGCAGTTCTTC | CASSQRGTRTYNEQFF
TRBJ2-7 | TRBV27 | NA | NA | TGTGCCAGCAGTCCTGATCCGGGACGGCTGACCTACGAGCAGTACTTC | CASSPDPGRLTYEQYF
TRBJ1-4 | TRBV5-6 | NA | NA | TGTGCCAGCAGCTTGGGGCAGGGAGAACTGTTTTTT | CASSLGQGELFF
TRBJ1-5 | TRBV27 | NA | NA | TGTGCCAGCAGTTTGAGGGCTATTACGAATAGCAATCAGCCCCAGCATTTT | CASSLRAITNSNQPQHF
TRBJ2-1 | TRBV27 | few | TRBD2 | TGTGCCAGCAGATCTAGCGGGGGTAATGAGCAGTTCTTC | CASRSSGGNEQFF
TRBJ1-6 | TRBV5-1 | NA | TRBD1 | TGCGCCAGCAGCTTACAACTCCAGACAGGGGAGACTTGGCCCCTCCACTTT | CASSLQLQTGETWPLHF
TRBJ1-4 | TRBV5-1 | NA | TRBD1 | TGCGCCAGCAGTCCAGGGGGCCCGGGGGAAAAACTGTTTTTT | CASSPGGPGEKLFF